This T cell receptor (beta chain) is drawn from a study of shared clonotypes between healthy human individuals. Study-wide points: It was anticipated that sequencing depth would influence how many clonotypes donors shared.

Genomic DNA per cell subset filled all wells of several immunoSEQ plates. TCRdb's copy holds only in-frame clones and misses some; the assay was immunoSEQ multiplex PCR. Of approximately 940,000 clones in the sample, approximately 80% were seen once. As regards this clone: Its cognate antigen is unknown.

V was pared by 4 bases and J by 4 bases, with 22 bases between. Germline V gives CDR1 MDHEN, CDR2 SYDVKM. CDR3 length: 17 residues. The TCR comes from a man aged 18-30 years in good health. The V gene is TRBV28, the J gene TRBJ1-2; D is uncertain. The sequenced sample consisted of memory CD4+ T cells sorted from blood. The subset denotes: CD45RA-negative fraction. CDR3 sequence: CASSSTTYSDPRYGYTF. Written as DNA, the CDR3 is TGTGCCAGCAGTTCGACAACCTACTCGGACCCGCGCTATGGCTACACCTTC.